This T cell receptor (beta chain) originates from a study of T cell responses to AZD1222 COVID-19 vaccine. Study-level background: The analysis combined second doses at about 4 or about 12 weeks. Study-wide findings and caveats: Most donors were white British and more were female, and clonal diversity was possibly underestimated. Just a handful of people given AZD1222 tested seropositive at baseline.

Remarks on this clone: Its antigen is unknown.

TCRdb's copy holds only in-frame clones and misses some; the assay was immunoSEQ multiplex PCR. The sample consists of 75,000 to 90,000 clones, 90% of them appearing once. The CDR3 length is 12 residues. Germline lookup yields CDR1 KGHDR and CDR2 SFDVKD. V lost 12 bases and J lost 5, with 15 bases in between. The receptor was isolated from an adult in good health. V gene TRBV24-1 combines with J gene TRBJ1-1; weak D call: TRBD1 (5 bases). The sample here was peripheral blood, taken on day 0 of AZD1222 vaccination. The CDR3 spells CASQGGGTEAFF. The CDR3 bases are TGTGCCTCCCAGGGAGGAGGAACTGAAGCTTTCTTT.